These 2 T cell receptor beta chains came from one sample sequenced in a study of T-cell memory formation after mild COVID-19. A single record per CDR3 protein comes from TCRdb applying MiXCR to the 5' RACE reads. The sample holds 530,000 or so distinct CDR3 sequences; approximately 15% are singletons and the top ten take roughly 7.7%. The sequencing input was PBMCs or a T cell subset sorted from them (not recorded which). The source of these receptors is an adult woman who had mild COVID-19 (a few samples of this study predate the infection). Cell type and time point are not known.

This clonotype was detected only a few times. The chain employs TRBV21-1 and TRBJ2-5; the table's D gene call, TRBD2, was not cross checked with the DNA. TRBV21-1 constitutes a pseudogene. This CDR3 contains 14 residues. The CDR3: CASKPSGRGETQYF. The DNA of the CDR3 is TGTGCCAGCAAGCCTAGCGGGAGAGGAGAGACCCAGTACTTC.

V gene TRBV4-2 combines with J gene TRBJ1-2, with unresolved D. Trimming stripped 0 bases from V and 0 bases from J, with 8 bases between. CDR3 length: 15 residues. CDR1 is LGHNA, CDR2 YNFKEQ, per germline. CDR3 in DNA: TGTGCCAGCAGCCAAGAAGGCAGTACTAACTATGGCTACACCTTC. Protein: CASSQEGSTNYGYTF.